This TCR beta chain derives from a study of T cells after yellow fever vaccination. Across the whole study: Low-cell-number fractions were prepared with SMART-Seq v4 Ultra Low Input.

Each CDR3 protein gets one entry after TCRdb re-called the 5' RACE reads with MiXCR. Of some 260,000 distinct CDR3 sequences listed, around 4.9% are singletons. The CDR3 is 13 residues long. Trimming removed 4 bases from V and 10 bases from J; junction bases left unmatched: 7. The V gene's germline CDR1 is SGHRS and CDR2 YFSETQ. Study findings and constraints: It was the secondary response that reached its peak faster, day 5 versus 15, but it was weaker. A small share of clonotypes appeared in both CD4 and CD8 compartments.

This clonotype was seen many times. Its antigen is unidentified. The sequencing used CD4+ T cells sorted from PBMCs, collected on the day of the yellow fever booster vaccination. The chain couples TRBV5-1 to TRBJ1-2; 10 nucleotides line up with TRBD1. This clonotype originated in a young man who received the YFV17D yellow fever vaccine. DNA of the CDR3: TGCGCCAGCAGCCAGAACGGACAGGGGGACTACACCTTC. Its protein is CASSQNGQGDYTF.